Listed below are T cell receptor beta chains from one sample, sequenced in a study of post-analysis software for immune sequencing data. TCRdb itself ran the PCR reads through MiXCR, one entry per CDR3 protein. This table holds hundreds of thousands of distinct CDR3 sequences, around 50% found once. The sequenced material came from blood. Receptor source: a girl aged 5 to 17 with multiple sclerosis. Both conserved end residues are part of each CDR3. Fields, in order: V gene, clone size, D gene, J gene, CDR3 protein, CDR3 DNA. D genes are given only for firm matches. Size tells how often a clone was seen (once, few, many) or the class of an expanded clone, and some rows leave it out.

TRBV7-3	once	TRBD1	TRBJ1-1	CASSATGGNTEAFF	TGTGCCAGCAGCGCAACAGGGGGCAACACTGAAGCTTTCTTT
TRBV6-1	-	-	TRBJ1-1	CASSEAGSTEAFF	TGTGCCAGCAGTGAGGCGGGAAGCACTGAAGCTTTCTTT
TRBV10-2	-	-	TRBJ2-5	CASGQTVPTQYF	TGCGCCAGCGGTCAGACCGTTCCGACCCAGTACTTC
TRBV27	-	TRBD1	TRBJ2-7	CASSTTGTAIYEQYF	TGTGCCAGCAGTACAACCGGGACAGCCATCTACGAGCAGTACTTC
TRBV29-1	-	-	TRBJ2-1	CSHRGGSYNEQFF	TGCAGCCACCGAGGTGGGTCCTACAATGAGCAGTTCTTC
TRBV9	-	-	TRBJ1-1	CTSSVGTANTEAFF	TGTACCAGCAGCGTCGGGACGGCGAACACTGAAGCTTTCTTT
TRBV29-1	-	-	TRBJ2-7	CSVVEGIYEQYF	TGCAGCGTTGTTGAAGGGATCTACGAGCAGTACTTC
TRBV29-1	many	TRBD1	TRBJ2-1	CSGLGQGSYNEQFF	TGCAGCGGACTCGGACAGGGGTCCTACAATGAGCAGTTCTTC
TRBV7-9	-	-	TRBJ1-1	CASSLSTGNTEAFF	TGTGCCAGCAGCTTATCCACAGGGAACACTGAAGCTTTCTTT
TRBV20-1	few	TRBD2	TRBJ2-3	CSARRLADSFLAQYF	TGCAGTGCCAGAAGACTAGCGGATTCCTTCTTGGCGCAGTATTTT
TRBV5-1	-	-	TRBJ2-3	CASHRVFRTDTQYF	TGCGCCAGCCACAGGGTATTTCGCACAGATACGCAGTATTTT
TRBV7-9	-	-	TRBJ2-4	CASSLQGPAKNIQYF	TGTGCCAGCAGCTTACAGGGGCCAGCCAAAAACATTCAGTACTTC
TRBV6-5	few	-	TRBJ1-6	CASSYSRDTMGSPLHF	TGTGCCAGCAGTTACTCTCGGGACACCATGGGTTCACCCCTCCACTTT
TRBV11-2	-	-	TRBJ2-5	CASRITGETQYF	TGTGCCAGCAGAATAACCGGGGAGACCCAGTACTTC
TRBV25-1	-	TRBD2	TRBJ2-3	CASSASNPSGREATDTQYF	TGTGCCAGCAGTGCCTCTAATCCGTCTGGGAGGGAAGCCACAGATACGCAGTATTTT
TRBV29-1	-	-	TRBJ2-3	CSVDGSGTDTQYF	TGCAGCGTTGATGGCAGTGGCACAGATACGCAGTATTTT
TRBV12-3/TRBV12-4	-	-	TRBJ1-1	CASSLGAPIEAFF	TGTGCCAGCAGTTTAGGCGCACCAATCGAAGCTTTCTTT
TRBV5-1	-	TRBD2	TRBJ2-5	CASSLMTSGSGETQYF	TGCGCCAGCAGCTTGATGACTAGCGGGAGTGGCGAGACCCAGTACTTC
TRBV5-1	-	-	TRBJ1-2	CASSLGGREYGYTF	TGCGCCAGCAGCTTGGGGGGCAGGGAATATGGCTACACCTTC
TRBV2	-	-	TRBJ2-7	CASSPGGGSWWYEQYF	TGTGCCAGCAGTCCCGGCGGAGGCAGCTGGTGGTACGAGCAGTACTTC
TRBV20-1	once	TRBD1	TRBJ1-2	CSARDPDRGRLSGYTF	TGCAGTGCTAGAGATCCCGACAGGGGGCGCCTGTCTGGCTACACCTTC
TRBV20-1	few	-	TRBJ1-2	CSVGIAIYGYTF	TGCAGTGTGGGTATCGCGATCTATGGCTACACCTTC